This is a list of T cell receptor beta chains from one sample in a study of regulatory T cells in long-lasting Graves disease. TCRdb reprocessed the multiplex PCR reads with MiXCR, giving one entry per CDR3 protein. The sample lists about 420,000 distinct CDR3 sequences, 16% occurring once. This same sample was also taken into another study, of T cells in Graves' hyperthyroidism and ophthalmopathy.

The material sequenced was peripheral blood mononuclear cells (PBMCs), taken at new diagnosis, from a patient treated with antithyroid drugs. These TCRs come from a young woman with Graves disease. Each CDR3 is given with its conserved first and last residue. D genes are given only for firm matches. Rows give clone size only sometimes, using once, few, many, or a class for an expanded clone.

TRBV3-1,TRBD1,TRBJ1-1,few,TGTGCCAGCAGCCAGGCCGGGACAGTGAACACTGAAGCTTTCTTT,CASSQAGTVNTEAFF
TRBV7-2,.,TRBJ2-1,.,TGTGCCAGCAACGGCTACAATGAGCAGTTCTTC,CASNGYNEQFF
TRBV14,.,TRBJ2-3,.,TGTGCCAGCAGAACCCTCTCTAGGGTCCATACGCAGTATTTT,CASRTLSRVHTQYF
TRBV4-1,TRBD1,TRBJ1-1,.,TGCGCCAGCAGCCGAAAGACGACAGGGGGTTTCTTGAACACTGAAGCTTTCTTT,CASSRKTTGGFLNTEAFF
TRBV29-1,.,TRBJ2-3,many,TGCAGCGTTGTTTGGAGGACCAGCACAGATACGCAGTATTTT,CSVVWRTSTDTQYF
TRBV7-2,.,TRBJ1-1,few,TGTGCCAGCAGCTTAGGACGGAAGACTGAAGCTTTCTTT,CASSLGRKTEAFF
TRBV12-3/TRBV12-4,TRBD1,TRBJ1-6,few,TGTGCCAGCAGTTTAGATGGGGACAGAAATTCACCCCTCCACTTT,CASSLDGDRNSPLHF
TRBV12-3/TRBV12-4,TRBD1,TRBJ2-3,many,TGTGCCAGCAGTCCAGGGACAGGGGGCTCAGATACGCAGTATTTT,CASSPGTGGSDTQYF
TRBV24-1,TRBD2,TRBJ2-1,few,TGTGCCACCAGTAGACTAGCGGGATCCAATGAGCAGTTCTTC,CATSRLAGSNEQFF
TRBV2,.,TRBJ1-6,.,TGTGCCAGCAGTCTACAGGGAACCCCCTATAATTCACCCCTCCACTTT,CASSLQGTPYNSPLHF